This paragraph covers one T cell receptor beta chain sequence. Distinct nucleotide sequences in the sample also encode this CDR3. The record originates from a study of blood T cell repertoires in COVID-19. Participants, about 18 to 90 years old, spanned 25 or so US areas. Participants were placed into cohorts based on the clinical history they reported. Two negative PCRs, clearance, or symptom resolution had been documented for recovered Cohort 3 donors. In the source study's methods: Amplifying reference gene primers gave estimates of nucleated cell counts. TCRdb keeps only in-frame clones here, not all; method: immunoSEQ multiplex PCR. Clone size and V and J calls were adopted from that table, with D and trimming inferred from the DNA. Here the sample spans about 200,000 clones, more than 70% being singletons. CDR3 length: 14 residues. Germline-derived CDR1 and CDR2 are LGHDT and YNNKEL (reference sequence). The germline V and J ends were trimmed by 4 bases and 0 bases, with 7 bases remaining between them.

This TCR was sampled from a young woman who had recovered from COVID-19. The sample comprised PBMCs or T cells enriched from blood (not recorded which). The rearrangement joins TRBV3-1 (or the pseudogene TRBV3-2) to TRBJ2-1, with D unclear. CDR3: CASSLRGSYNEQFF. CDR3 nucleotide sequence: TGTGCCAGCAGCCTAAGAGGCTCCTACAATGAGCAGTTCTTC.